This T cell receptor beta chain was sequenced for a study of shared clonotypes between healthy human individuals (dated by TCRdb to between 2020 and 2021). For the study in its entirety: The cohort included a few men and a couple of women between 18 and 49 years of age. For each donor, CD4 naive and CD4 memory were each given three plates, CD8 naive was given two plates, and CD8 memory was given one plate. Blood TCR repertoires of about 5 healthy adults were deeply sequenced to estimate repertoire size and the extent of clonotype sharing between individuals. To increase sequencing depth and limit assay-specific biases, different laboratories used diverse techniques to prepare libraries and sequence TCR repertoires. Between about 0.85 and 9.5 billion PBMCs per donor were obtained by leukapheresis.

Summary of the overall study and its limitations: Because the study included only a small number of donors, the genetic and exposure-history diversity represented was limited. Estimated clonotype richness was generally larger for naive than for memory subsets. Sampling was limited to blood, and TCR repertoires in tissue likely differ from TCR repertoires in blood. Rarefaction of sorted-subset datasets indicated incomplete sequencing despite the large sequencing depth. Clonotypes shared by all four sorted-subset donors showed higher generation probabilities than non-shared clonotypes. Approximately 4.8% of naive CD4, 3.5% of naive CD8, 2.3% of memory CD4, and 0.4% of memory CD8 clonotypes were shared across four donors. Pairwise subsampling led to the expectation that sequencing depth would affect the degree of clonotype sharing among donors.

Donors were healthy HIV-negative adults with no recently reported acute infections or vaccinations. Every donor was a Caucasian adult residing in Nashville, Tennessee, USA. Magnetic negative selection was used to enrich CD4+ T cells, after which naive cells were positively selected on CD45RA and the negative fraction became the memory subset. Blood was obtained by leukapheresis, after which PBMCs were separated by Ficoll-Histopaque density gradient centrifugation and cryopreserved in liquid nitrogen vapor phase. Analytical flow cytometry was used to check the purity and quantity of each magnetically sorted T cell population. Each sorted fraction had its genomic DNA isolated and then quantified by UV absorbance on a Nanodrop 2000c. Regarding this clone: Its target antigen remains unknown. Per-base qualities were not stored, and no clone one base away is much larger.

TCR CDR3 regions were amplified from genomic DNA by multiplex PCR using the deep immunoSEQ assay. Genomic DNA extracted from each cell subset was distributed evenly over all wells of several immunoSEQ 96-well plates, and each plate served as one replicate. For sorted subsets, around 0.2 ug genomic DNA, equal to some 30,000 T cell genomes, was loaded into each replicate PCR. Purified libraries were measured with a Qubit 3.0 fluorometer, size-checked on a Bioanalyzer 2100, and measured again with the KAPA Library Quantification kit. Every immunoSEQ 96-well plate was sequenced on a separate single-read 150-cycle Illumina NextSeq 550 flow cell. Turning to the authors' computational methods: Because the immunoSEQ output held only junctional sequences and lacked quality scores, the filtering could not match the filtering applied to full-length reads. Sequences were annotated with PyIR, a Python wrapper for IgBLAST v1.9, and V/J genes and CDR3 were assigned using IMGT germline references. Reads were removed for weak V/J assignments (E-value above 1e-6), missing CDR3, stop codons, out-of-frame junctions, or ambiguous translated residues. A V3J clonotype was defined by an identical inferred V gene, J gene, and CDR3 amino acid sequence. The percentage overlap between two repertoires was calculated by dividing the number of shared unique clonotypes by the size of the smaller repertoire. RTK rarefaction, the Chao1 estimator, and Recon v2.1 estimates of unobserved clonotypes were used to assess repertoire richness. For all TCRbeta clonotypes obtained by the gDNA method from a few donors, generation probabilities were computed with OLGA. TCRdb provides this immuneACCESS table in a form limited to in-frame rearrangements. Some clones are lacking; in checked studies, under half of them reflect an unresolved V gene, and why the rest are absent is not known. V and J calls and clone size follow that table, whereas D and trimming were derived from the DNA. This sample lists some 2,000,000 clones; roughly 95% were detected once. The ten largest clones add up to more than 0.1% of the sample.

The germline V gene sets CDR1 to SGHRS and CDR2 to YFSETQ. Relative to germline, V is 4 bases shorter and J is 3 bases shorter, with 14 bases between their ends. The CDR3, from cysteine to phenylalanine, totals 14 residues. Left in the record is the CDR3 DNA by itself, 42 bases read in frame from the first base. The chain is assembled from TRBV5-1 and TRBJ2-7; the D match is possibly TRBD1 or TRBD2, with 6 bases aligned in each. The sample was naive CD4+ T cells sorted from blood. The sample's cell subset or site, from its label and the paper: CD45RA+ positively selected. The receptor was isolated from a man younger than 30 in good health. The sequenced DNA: TGCGCCAGCAGCACCAACGGGGGCGGCTACGAGCAGTACTTC. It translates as CASSTNGGGYEQYF. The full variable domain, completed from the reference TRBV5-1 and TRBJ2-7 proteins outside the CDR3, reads KAGVTQTPRYLIKTRGQQVTLSCSPISGHRSVSWYQQTPGQGLQFLFEYFSETQRNKGNFPGRFSGRQFSNSRSEMNVSTLELGDSALYLCASSTNGGGYEQYFGPGTRLTVT.